The 19 T cell receptor beta chains in this list originate from one sample, sequenced in a study of T-cell reconstitution after alpha-beta-depleted transplantation in children. Unique molecular identifiers were built into the TCRbeta library. TCRdb itself ran the PCR reads through MiXCR, one entry per CDR3 protein. This table holds fewer than 550,000 distinct CDR3 sequences, about an eighth found once. The material sequenced was PBMCs, mostly from graft donor cells, taken 180 days after TCRalphabeta/CD19-depleted stem cell transplant. These receptors all come from a female patient aged 2 to 10 who had a stem cell transplant for aplastic anemia, so the T cells may come from the graft donor.

This clonotype has just a few counts. The CDR3 DNA sequence: TGTGCCATCAGTGAGAGGGGGGGCGGATACACCGGGGAGCTGTTTTTT. This gives the protein CAISERGGGYTGELFF. The chain links TRBV10-3 to TRBJ2-2, with D tentatively TRBD2 (7 bases). CDR1 and CDR2 from the germline V gene are ENHRY and SYGVKD. The CDR3 is 16 residues long. Deletions cut 2 bases from V and 3 bases from J, with 13 bases between.

This clonotype was picked up many times. The rearrangement joins TRBV20-1 to TRBJ1-4; 7 nucleotides match TRBD1. Germline CDR1 DFQATT, CDR2 SNEGSKA (reference sequence). Trimming took 0 bases from V and 6 from J; bases not matched to a gene: 7. The length of the CDR3 is 15 residues. In DNA, the CDR3 is TGCAGTGCTAGAGATCCGGGACAGTCCCATGAAAAACTGTTTTTT. It codes for CSARDPGQSHEKLFF.

This clonotype was seen repeatedly, ten times or more. One end of the junction fails to match germline, which may point to a read error. This chain uses TRBV7-2 with TRBJ2-1, with TRBD2 identical over 10 bases. The length of the CDR3 is 16 residues. Per the germline V gene, CDR1 is SGHTA and CDR2 is FQGNSA. The CDR3 region is CASNLLPQRGGNEQFF. Here the CDR3 DNA reads TGTGCCAGCAACTTATTACCTCAGCGGGGGGGCAATGAGCAGTTCTTC.

Ten or more counts support this clonotype. The J gene is TRBJ2-6, the V gene TRBV4-2; 7 nucleotides align to TRBD2. The V gene end was trimmed by 4 bases and the J gene end by 2 bases; junction bases not matched to a gene: 11. The germline V gene has CDR1 LGHNA and CDR2 YNFKEQ. The CDR3 extends over 18 amino acids. CDR3 loop: CASSPPVTSWAGANVLTF. DNA of the CDR3: TGTGCCAGCAGCCCTCCGGTGACTAGCTGGGCTGGGGCCAACGTCCTGACTTTC.

This clonotype was detected many times. The gene calls are TRBV29-1 and TRBJ1-2; 8 bases are a match to TRBD1. Germline CDR1 is SQVTM and CDR2 is ANQGSEA. The CDR3 consists of 13 residues. Unmatched junction bases numbered 4, after V lost 5 bases and J lost 2 bases. The CDR3 DNA is TGCAGCGTTCCAGGGGGCGGCAACTATGGCTACACCTTC. Translating gives CSVPGGGNYGYTF.

The chain is built from TRBV5-6 and TRBJ2-5; 11 positions match TRBD1. Germline V lookup: CDR1 SGHDT, CDR2 YYEEEE. This CDR3 contains 16 residues. V was clipped by 3 bases and J by 4 bases; unmatched bases: 8. In nucleotides, the CDR3 is TGTGCCAGCAGCTCTCGAACCGGGACAGGGGGAGAGACCCAGTACTTC. This translates into CASSSRTGTGGETQYF. The variable domain in full, completed from reference TRBV5-6 and TRBJ2-5, reads DAGVTQSPTHLIKTRGQQVTLRCSPKSGHDTVSWYQQALGQGPQFIFQYYEEEERQRGNFPDRFSGHQFPNYSSELNVNALLLGDSALYLCASSSRTGTGGETQYFGPGTRLLVL.

This clonotype was counted a few times. The chain carries TRBV6-2 or TRBV6-3 and TRBJ2-7; 12 positions agree with TRBD2. This CDR3 is built from 17 residues. V trimming: 5 bases; J trimming: 2 bases; junction bases outside the gene matches: 10. CDR1 is MNHEY, CDR2 SVGEGT, per germline. This chain's CDR3 is CASSDNSLAGGPYEQYV. CDR3 DNA sequence: TGTGCCAGCAGTGACAATTCTCTAGCGGGAGGGCCCTACGAGCAGTACGTC.

This clonotype was counted only a few times. The rearrangement uses TRBV28 and TRBJ1-1; 7 bases are shared with TRBD1. CDR1 MDHEN and CDR2 SYDVKM come from the germline V gene. The trim removed 5 bases at V and 2 bases at J, leaving 8 bases unmatched. This CDR3 is 15 amino acids long. The CDR3 sequence: CASSIWTGDNTEAFF. In DNA, the CDR3 is TGTGCCAGCAGTATTTGGACAGGAGATAACACTGAAGCTTTCTTT.

This clonotype was observed a few times. The J gene is TRBJ2-3, the V gene TRBV6-2 or TRBV6-3; D is ambiguous. V was trimmed by 2 bases and J by 8 bases, leaving 17 bases between them. Looked up from germline, CDR1 is MNHEY and CDR2 is SVGEGT. CDR3 size: 15 residues. The CDR3 spells CASSYAARSRGTQYF. Written as DNA, the CDR3 is TGTGCCAGCAGTTACGCTGCCCGCTCCAGAGGTACGCAGTATTTT.

This clonotype was recorded a few times. The chain is built from TRBV7-2 and TRBJ1-1; D is perhaps TRBD1 (5 bases). Trimming shortened V by 1 base and J by 2 bases, and 14 bases separated the two germline ends. The CDR3 totals 16 residues. Germline CDR1 and CDR2: SGHTA and FQGNSA. The CDR3 region is CASSLVQLGVNTEAFF. The CDR3 region has the DNA TGTGCCAGCAGCTTAGTACAACTAGGGGTTAACACTGAAGCTTTCTTT.

CDR3 region: CSGFGGAQETQYF. The CDR3 DNA follows: TGCAGCGGCTTCGGCGGGGCCCAAGAGACCCAGTACTTC. The chain links TRBV29-1 to TRBJ2-5; tentative D call: TRBD2 (6 bases). This CDR3 is 13 amino acids long. V lost 7 bases to trimming and J lost 1 base, with 13 bases between them. Germline V gives CDR1 SQVTM, CDR2 ANQGSEA. The entire variable domain, with the rest obtained from reference TRBV29-1 and TRBJ2-5, is as follows: SAVISQKPSRDICQRGTSLTIQCQVDSQVTMMFWYRQQPGQSLTLIATANQGSEATYESGFVIDKFPISRPNLTFSTLTVSNMSPEDSSIYLCSGFGGAQETQYFGPGTRLLVL.

This sequence joins TRBV5-1 and TRBJ1-6; D is unclear. The V gene lost 4 bases and the J gene lost 8 bases, with 16 bases spanning the gap. This CDR3 has 15 residues. CDR1 and CDR2 (germline): SGHRS, YFSETQ. CDR3: CASSAALNGDSPLHF. CDR3 nucleotide sequence: TGCGCCAGCAGCGCTGCCCTTAATGGAGATTCACCCCTCCACTTT.

The table lists this clonotype with a few counts. The J gene is TRBJ2-2, the V gene TRBV5-1, with TRBD2 identical over 8 bases. The CDR3 has 16 residues. Germline CDR1 SGHRS, CDR2 YFSETQ. The V segment lost 3 bases and the J segment 5 bases; nucleotides outside the gene matches: 9. CDR3 region: CASSSTAGVRTGELFF. The CDR3 coding sequence is TGCGCCAGCAGCTCGACAGCGGGAGTCAGGACCGGGGAGCTGTTTTTT.

The gene calls are TRBV21-1 and TRBJ2-7. TRBV21-1 corresponds to a pseudogene. This CDR3 has 15 residues. CDR3 sequence: CASSLGRGASYEQYF. CDR3 coding DNA: TGTGCCAGCAGTCTTGGAAGGGGAGCCTCCTACGAGCAGTACTTC.

V is TRBV7-2 and J is TRBJ1-5; no reliable D call. V gave up 1 base and J gave up 8 bases, with 12 bases separating them. The CDR3 consists of 14 residues. Germline V lookup: CDR1 SGHTA, CDR2 FQGNSA. The CDR3 nucleotides are TGTGCCAGCAGCTTAGATTTTTCGGGAAAGCCCCAGCATTTT. This codes for CASSLDFSGKPQHF.

Ten or more counts support this clonotype. This rearrangement joins TRBV4-3 to TRBJ2-7, with TRBD2 matching over 12 bases. In germline, CDR1 is LGHNA, CDR2 YSLEER. The CDR3 sequence is 15 residues long. The ends lost 5 bases at V and 2 bases at J; junction bases unmatched: 4. The CDR3 DNA sequence: TGCGCCAGCAGCGCACTAGCGGGAGGTGCCTACGAGCAGTACTTC. This encodes CASSALAGGAYEQYF.

V and J are TRBV12-3 or TRBV12-4 and TRBJ2-1; maybe TRBD1 (6 bases). Trimming cost V 1 base and J 9 bases, with 19 bases left between them. The CDR3 runs 16 residues. CDR3 DNA sequence: TGTGCCAGCAGTTTAGTTCTGGGGGACAAGGACCCTGAGCAGTTCTTC. This sequence encodes CASSLVLGDKDPEQFF.

V usage is TRBV20-1 and J usage is TRBJ2-2; TRBD1 agrees at 7 bases. V dropped 6 bases and J dropped 7; count of bases not matched to a gene: 11. Germline V gives CDR1 DFQATT, CDR2 SNEGSKA (reference sequence). The CDR3 runs 14 residues. This chain's CDR3 is CSATPRGRVGELFF. The CDR3 DNA sequence: TGCAGTGCGACCCCAAGGGGGCGGGTCGGGGAGCTGTTTTTT.

The chain joins TRBV20-1 to TRBJ1-5, with D possibly TRBD1 on 5 matching bases. Per germline, CDR1 DFQATT and CDR2 SNEGSKA (reference sequence). The CDR3 contains 13 residues. Trimming removed 6 bases at V and 6 bases at J, with 15 bases between. CDR3 coding DNA: TGCAGTGCCCGTGCCCAGGGAGGTCAGCCCCAGCATTTT. Protein product: CSARAQGGQPQHF.